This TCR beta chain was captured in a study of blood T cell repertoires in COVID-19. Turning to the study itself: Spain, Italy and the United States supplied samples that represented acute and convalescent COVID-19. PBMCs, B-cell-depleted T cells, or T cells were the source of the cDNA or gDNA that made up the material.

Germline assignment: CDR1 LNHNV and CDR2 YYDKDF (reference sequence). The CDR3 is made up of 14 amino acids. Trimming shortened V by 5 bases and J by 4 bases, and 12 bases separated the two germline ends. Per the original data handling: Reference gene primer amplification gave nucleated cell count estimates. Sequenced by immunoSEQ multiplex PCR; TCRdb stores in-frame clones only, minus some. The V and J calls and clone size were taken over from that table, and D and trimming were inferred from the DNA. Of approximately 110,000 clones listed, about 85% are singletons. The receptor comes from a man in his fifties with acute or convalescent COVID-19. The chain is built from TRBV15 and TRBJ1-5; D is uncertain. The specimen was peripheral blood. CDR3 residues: CATSFPAGNQPQHF. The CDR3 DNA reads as TGTGCCACCAGCTTTCCGGCGGGTAATCAGCCCCAGCATTTT.